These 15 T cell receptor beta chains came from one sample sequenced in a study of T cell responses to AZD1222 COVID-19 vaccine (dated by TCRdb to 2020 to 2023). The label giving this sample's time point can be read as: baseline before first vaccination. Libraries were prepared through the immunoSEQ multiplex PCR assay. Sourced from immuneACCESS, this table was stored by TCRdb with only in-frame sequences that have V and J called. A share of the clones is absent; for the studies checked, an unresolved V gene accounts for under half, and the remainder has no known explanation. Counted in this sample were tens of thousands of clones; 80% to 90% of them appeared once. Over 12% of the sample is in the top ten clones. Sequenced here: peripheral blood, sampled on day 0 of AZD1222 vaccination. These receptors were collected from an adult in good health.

The DNA for the CDR3 is TGTGCCAGCAGCCACACAGGGCGAACGCTTAGAAACATTCAGTACTTC. This encodes CASSHTGRTLRNIQYF. The V and J genes are TRBV14 and TRBJ2-4; D perhaps matches TRBD1 (6 bases). The CDR3 is 16 amino acids. Germline CDR1 and CDR2: SGHDN and FVKESK. With 3 bases removed from V and 6 bases from J, the gap between germline ends came to 18 bases.

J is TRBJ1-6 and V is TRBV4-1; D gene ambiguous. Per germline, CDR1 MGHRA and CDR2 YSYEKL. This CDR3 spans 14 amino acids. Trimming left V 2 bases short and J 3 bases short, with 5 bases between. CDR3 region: CASSQYSYNSPLHF. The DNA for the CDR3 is TGCGCCAGCAGCCAATACAGCTATAATTCACCCCTCCACTTT.

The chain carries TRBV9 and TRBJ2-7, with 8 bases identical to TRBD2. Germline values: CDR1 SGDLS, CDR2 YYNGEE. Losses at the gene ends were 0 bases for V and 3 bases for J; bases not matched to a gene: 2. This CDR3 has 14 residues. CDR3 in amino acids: CASSVGLASYEQYF. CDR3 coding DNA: TGTGCCAGCAGCGTAGGACTAGCGAGCTACGAGCAGTACTTC.

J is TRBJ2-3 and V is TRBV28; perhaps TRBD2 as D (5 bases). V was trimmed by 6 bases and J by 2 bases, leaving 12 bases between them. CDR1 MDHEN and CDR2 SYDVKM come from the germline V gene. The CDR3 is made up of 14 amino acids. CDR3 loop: CASSLGEFTDTQYF. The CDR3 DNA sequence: TGTGCCAGCAGCCTCGGGGAGTTCACAGATACGCAGTATTTT.

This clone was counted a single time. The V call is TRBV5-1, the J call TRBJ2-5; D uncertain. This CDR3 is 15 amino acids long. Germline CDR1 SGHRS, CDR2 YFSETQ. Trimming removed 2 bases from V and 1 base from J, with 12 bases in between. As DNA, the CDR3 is TGCGCCAGCAGCTTCTTCGTGGAGACCCAAGAGACCCAGTACTTC. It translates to CASSFFVETQETQYF.

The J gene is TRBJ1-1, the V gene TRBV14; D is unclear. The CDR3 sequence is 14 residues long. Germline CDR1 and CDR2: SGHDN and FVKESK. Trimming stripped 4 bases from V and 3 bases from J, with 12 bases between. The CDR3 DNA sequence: TGTGCCAGCAGCCCCCTAGACTCGTACACTGAAGCTTTCTTT. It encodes CASSPLDSYTEAFF.

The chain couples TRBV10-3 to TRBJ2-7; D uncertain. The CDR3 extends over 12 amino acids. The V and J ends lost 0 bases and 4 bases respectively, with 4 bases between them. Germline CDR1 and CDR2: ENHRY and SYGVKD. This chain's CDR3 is CAISESGYEQYF. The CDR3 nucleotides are TGTGCCATCAGTGAGTCCGGTTACGAGCAGTACTTC.

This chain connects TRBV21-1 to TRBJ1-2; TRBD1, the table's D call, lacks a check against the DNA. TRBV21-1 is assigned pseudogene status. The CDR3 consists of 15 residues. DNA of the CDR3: TGTGCCAGCGGGGGCCGACACATTCATAACTATGGCTACACCTTC. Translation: CASGGRHIHNYGYTF.

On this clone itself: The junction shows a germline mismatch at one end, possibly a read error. CDR3 sequence reads: CASSLGSGTEAFF. CDR3 in DNA: TGTGCTAGCAGCTTGGGGAGTGGGACTGAAGCTTTCTTT. The chain combines TRBV7-7 with TRBJ1-1; D remains unclear. The germline V gene has CDR1 SSHAT and CDR2 FNYEAQ (reference sequence). The CDR3 length is 13 residues.

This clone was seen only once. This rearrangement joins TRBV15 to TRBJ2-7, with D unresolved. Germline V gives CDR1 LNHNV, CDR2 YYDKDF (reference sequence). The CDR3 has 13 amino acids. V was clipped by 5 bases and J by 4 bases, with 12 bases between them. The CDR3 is CATSDKGRYEQYF. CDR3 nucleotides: TGTGCCACCAGCGATAAGGGAAGGTACGAGCAGTACTTC.

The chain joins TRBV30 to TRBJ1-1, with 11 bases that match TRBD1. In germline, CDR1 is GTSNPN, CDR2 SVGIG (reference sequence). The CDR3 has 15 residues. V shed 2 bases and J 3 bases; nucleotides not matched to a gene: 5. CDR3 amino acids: CAWSRTGGFDTEAFF. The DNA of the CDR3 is TGTGCCTGGAGTCGGACAGGGGGCTTCGACACTGAAGCTTTCTTT.

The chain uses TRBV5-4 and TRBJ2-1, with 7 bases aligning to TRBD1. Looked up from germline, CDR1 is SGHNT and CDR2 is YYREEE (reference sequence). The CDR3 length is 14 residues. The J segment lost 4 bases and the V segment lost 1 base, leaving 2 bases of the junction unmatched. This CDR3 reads CASSLTGEYNEQFF. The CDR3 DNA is TGTGCCAGCAGCTTGACAGGGGAATACAATGAGCAGTTCTTC.

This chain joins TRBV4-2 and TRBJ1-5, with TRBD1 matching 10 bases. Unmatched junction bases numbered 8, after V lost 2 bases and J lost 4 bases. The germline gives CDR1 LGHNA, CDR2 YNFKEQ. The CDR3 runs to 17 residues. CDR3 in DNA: TGTGCCAGCAGCCAATTCGACAGGGGGCGGGGAAATCAGCCCCAGCATTTT. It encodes CASSQFDRGRGNQPQHF.

The CDR3 DNA is TGTGCCACCAGTGATCCGCACTCTGGGGCCAACGTCCTGACTTTC. Translated: CATSDPHSGANVLTF. The chain uses TRBV24-1 and TRBJ2-6; D is ambiguous. CDR3 length equals 15 residues. Germline CDR1 and CDR2: KGHDR and SFDVKD. V dropped 3 bases and J dropped 0 bases, with 5 bases sitting between them.

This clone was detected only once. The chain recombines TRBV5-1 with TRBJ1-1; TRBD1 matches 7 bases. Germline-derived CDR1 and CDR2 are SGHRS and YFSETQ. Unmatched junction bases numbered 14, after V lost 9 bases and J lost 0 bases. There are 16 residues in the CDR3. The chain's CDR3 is CATRTGLRGMNTEAFF. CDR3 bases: TGCGCCACCAGGACAGGCCTAAGAGGGATGAACACTGAAGCTTTCTTT.